Each of the 22 T cell receptor beta chains below was sequenced from the same sample in a study of T cells in localized non-small cell lung cancer. Here immunoSEQ multiplex PCR was the method, and the copy in TCRdb shows in-frame clones only, minus some. The sample gives about 59,000 clones, roughly nine tenths of which show up once; under 2.5% is in the top ten. Sequenced material: peripheral blood, taken before any cancer treatment. The receptors originated from a woman aged 40-69 years with stage I lung adenocarcinoma.

In its sample, this clone was seen a few times. The chain combines TRBV7-2 with TRBJ2-1, with 9 nucleotides matching TRBD1. The V segment lost 6 bases and the J segment 1 base; nucleotides outside the gene matches: 10. Germline CDR1 is SGHTA and CDR2 is FQGNSA. CDR3 length: 17 residues. CDR3 amino acids: CASSKPVGTGSYNEQFF. As DNA, the CDR3 is TGTGCCAGCAGTAAGCCCGTTGGGACAGGGTCCTACAATGAGCAGTTCTTC.

In its sample, this clone was seen once. The chain joins TRBV12-5 to TRBJ1-2, with TRBD1 as a possible D gene (6 bases). This CDR3 spans 14 amino acids. V was shortened by 1 base and J by 7 bases, with 13 bases between the two germline ends. In germline, CDR1 is LGHNT, CDR2 FRNRAP. The CDR3 is CASGLGITGSGYTF. The DNA of the CDR3 is TGTGCTAGTGGTTTGGGTATCACAGGGTCTGGCTACACCTTC.

The chain is built from TRBV13 and TRBJ1-2, with unresolved D. V was shortened by 3 bases and J by 4 bases, with 9 bases between the two germline ends. There are 13 residues in the CDR3. Germline V lookup: CDR1 PRHDT, CDR2 FYEKMQ (reference sequence). In nucleotides, the CDR3 is TGTGCCAGCAGCTTGGGCAGCTTCTATGGCTACACCTTC. Amino acids: CASSLGSFYGYTF.

J is TRBJ2-5 and V is TRBV2; 8 bases align to TRBD1. Germline V lookup: CDR1 SNHLY, CDR2 FYNNEI. The CDR3 runs 14 residues. V gave up 6 bases and J gave up 6 bases; unmatched junction bases: 9. Here the CDR3 DNA reads TGTGCCAGCAGCGGGGGTGACAGGGGAAAGACCCAGTACTTC. Amino acids: CASSGGDRGKTQYF.

The chain uses TRBV19 and TRBJ2-3, with 11 bases fitting TRBD2. The germline V gene has CDR1 LNHDA and CDR2 SQIVND (reference sequence). The CDR3 has 15 amino acids. The trim removed 5 bases at V and 1 base at J, leaving 2 bases unmatched. The CDR3 spells CASSLGLAGTDTQYF. In DNA, the CDR3 is TGTGCCAGTAGTTTGGGACTAGCGGGCACAGATACGCAGTATTTT. The full variable domain, rest sourced from reference TRBV19 and TRBJ2-3, is DGGITQSPKYLFRKEGQNVTLSCEQNLNHDAMYWYRQDPGQGLRLIYYSQIVNDFQKGDIAEGYSVSREKKESFPLTVTSAQKNPTAFYLCASSLGLAGTDTQYFGPGTRLTVL.

The sample holds one count of this clone. The chain employs TRBV10-3 and TRBJ1-1, with no clear D. Germline V gives CDR1 ENHRY, CDR2 SYGVKD. The V end lost 0 bases, the J end lost 4 bases, and 18 bases lay between the germline ends. This CDR3 is 17 amino acids long. Here the CDR3 reads CAISESFLAGEGTEAFF. The CDR3 coding sequence is TGTGCCATCAGTGAGTCGTTCTTGGCGGGAGAGGGCACTGAAGCTTTCTTT.

This clone occurred once. The chain uses TRBV4-2 and TRBJ2-1; 10 nucleotides agree with TRBD2. V dropped 3 bases and J dropped 10; count of bases not matched to a gene: 12. The length of the CDR3 is 16 residues. Germline V gene sequence: CDR1 LGHNA, CDR2 YNFKEQ. The CDR3 loop reads CASSQDTSGVGWEQFF. The CDR3 DNA reads TGTGCCAGCAGCCAGGATACTAGCGGGGTTGGGTGGGAGCAGTTCTTC.

This clone appeared a single time. This chain uses TRBV25-1 with TRBJ2-1; 7 positions agree with TRBD2. The CDR3 runs to 13 residues. J was trimmed by 7 bases and V by 10 bases; bases with no gene match: 10. Per the germline V gene, CDR1 is MGHDK and CDR2 is SYGVNS. CDR3: CAIAGTGGNEQFF. The CDR3, as DNA: TGTGCCATCGCGGGGACGGGAGGAAATGAGCAGTTCTTC.

The rearrangement joins TRBV10-3 to TRBJ1-4; D uncertain. V lost 3 bases to trimming and J lost 0 bases, with 8 bases between them. There are 15 residues in the CDR3. Per germline, CDR1 ENHRY and CDR2 SYGVKD. The CDR3 DNA is TGTGCCATCAGTGATCAGGACGCAACTAATGAAAAACTGTTTTTT. Translation gives CAISDQDATNEKLFF.

CDR3 bases: TGTGCCAGCAGTTTATACAGGGTTCATGAAAAACTGTTTTTT. It is translated as CASSLYRVHEKLFF. This chain links TRBV28 with TRBJ1-4; D might be TRBD1 (6 bases). This CDR3 has 14 amino acids. Trimming pared 1 base from V and 6 bases from J, leaving 9 bases between. Germline values: CDR1 MDHEN, CDR2 SYDVKM.

This chain joins TRBV5-6 and TRBJ1-1; no firm D call. This CDR3 has 12 amino acids. With 0 bases removed from V and 8 bases from J, the gap between germline ends came to 8 bases. Germline CDR1 and CDR2: SGHDT and YYEEEE. The CDR3 protein is CASSLATAEAFF. DNA of the CDR3: TGTGCCAGCAGCTTGGCGACGGCAGAAGCTTTCTTT.

The chain couples TRBV11-2 to TRBJ1-1, with TRBD1 matching over 10 bases. V shed 1 base, J shed 2 bases, and the junction held 4 bases outside the gene matches. Germline values: CDR1 SGHAT, CDR2 FQNNGV. The CDR3 extends over 16 amino acids. In nucleotides, the CDR3 is TGTGCCAGCAGCTTAGGACAGGGGGCAATTAACACTGAAGCTTTCTTT. The encoded protein is CASSLGQGAINTEAFF. Based on the CDR3 plus reference TRBV11-2 and TRBJ1-1, the full variable domain is EAGVAQSPRYKIIEKRQSVAFWCNPISGHATLYWYQQILGQGPKLLIQFQNNGVVDDSQLPKDRFSAERLKGVDSTLKIQPAKLEDSAVYLCASSLGQGAINTEAFFGQGTRLTVV.

This rearrangement joins TRBV9 to TRBJ2-1, with D perhaps matching TRBD2 (5 bases). V was clipped by 4 bases and J by 5 bases, with 22 bases between them. Looked up from germline, CDR1 is SGDLS and CDR2 is YYNGEE. This CDR3 spans 17 amino acids. CDR3 amino acids: CASSTRTRLAENNEQFF. CDR3 in DNA: TGTGCCAGCAGCACTAGGACTCGACTCGCCGAAAACAATGAGCAGTTCTTC.

The chain employs TRBV2 and TRBJ2-7; TRBD2 agrees at 10 bases. V was clipped by 4 bases and J by 5 bases; unmatched bases: 8. Germline lookup yields CDR1 SNHLY and CDR2 FYNNEI. The CDR3 runs to 15 residues. In nucleotides, the CDR3 is TGTGCCAGCAGTGGACTCAGCGGGAGGGGGCACGAGCAGTACTTC. Its protein product is CASSGLSGRGHEQYF.

This chain connects TRBV9 to TRBJ1-3; 9 positions agree with TRBD1. The CDR3 sequence is 17 residues long. In germline, CDR1 is SGDLS, CDR2 YYNGEE. The junction had 8 bases not matched to a gene; V was cut back by 0 bases and J by 4 bases. DNA for the CDR3: TGTGCCAGCAGCGTAGGTACCGGGACAGGGTACGGAAACACCATATATTTT. Its translation: CASSVGTGTGYGNTIYF.

This clone occurred once. The chain links TRBV29-1 to TRBJ1-5; maybe TRBD1 (5 bases). This CDR3 comprises 14 residues. Per the germline V gene, CDR1 is SQVTM and CDR2 is ANQGSEA. V lost 6 bases, J lost 4 bases, and 16 bases lay in between. The CDR3 coding sequence is TGCAGCGTCGGGGGTGTAGGGAAGAATCAGCCCCAGCATTTT. This sequence encodes CSVGGVGKNQPQHF. Full variable domain (rest looked up from reference TRBV29-1 and TRBJ1-5): SAVISQKPSRDICQRGTSLTIQCQVDSQVTMMFWYRQQPGQSLTLIATANQGSEATYESGFVIDKFPISRPNLTFSTLTVSNMSPEDSSIYLCSVGGVGKNQPQHFGDGTRLSIL.

This chain uses TRBV19 with TRBJ1-2; D remains ambiguous. CDR3 length: 15 residues. Germline CDR1 LNHDA, CDR2 SQIVND (reference sequence). V shed 7 bases and J shed 1 base, with 16 bases lying between them. CDR3: CASNSGWANNYGYTF. CDR3 nucleotides: TGTGCCAGTAACTCTGGGTGGGCGAATAACTATGGCTACACCTTC.

V usage is TRBV9 and J usage is TRBJ2-1; no clear D. With 4 bases removed from V and 4 bases from J, the gap between germline ends came to 18 bases. The V gene's germline CDR1 is SGDLS and CDR2 YYNGEE. The CDR3 sequence is 16 residues long. The chain's CDR3 is CASSPVDTVLYNEQFF. The CDR3 DNA is TGTGCCAGCAGCCCCGTAGATACAGTTTTGTACAATGAGCAGTTCTTC.

The V gene is TRBV5-4, the J gene TRBJ2-2; 9 bases agree with TRBD2. Germline V gene lookup returns CDR1 SGHNT and CDR2 YYREEE (reference sequence). The CDR3 consists of 15 residues. The V segment lost 2 bases and the J segment 8 bases; nucleotides outside the gene matches: 7. The CDR3 sequence is CASSFAGGPPGELFF. CDR3 in DNA: TGTGCCAGCAGCTTTGCGGGAGGGCCCCCTGGGGAGCTGTTTTTT. The variable domain in full, with the rest retrieved from reference TRBV5-4 and TRBJ2-2, is ETGVTQSPTHLIKTRGQQVTLRCSSQSGHNTVSWYQQALGQGPQFIFQYYREEENGRGNFPPRFSGLQFPNYSSELNVNALELDDSALYLCASSFAGGPPGELFFGEGSRLTVL.

This clone is a singleton in its sample. The V gene is TRBV28, the J gene TRBJ1-5, with D unresolved. CDR1 and CDR2 (germline): MDHEN, SYDVKM. Deletions cut 6 bases from V and 9 bases from J, with 12 bases between. The CDR3 spans 12 residues. The CDR3: CASSTRPGPQHF. CDR3 bases: TGTGCCAGCAGCACCAGGCCGGGGCCCCAGCATTTT.

The chain has TRBV19 and TRBJ1-5, with 8 nucleotides matching TRBD1. Per germline, CDR1 LNHDA and CDR2 SQIVND (reference sequence). With 5 bases clipped from V and 6 bases from J, the junction kept 3 bases outside the gene matches. CDR3 length equals 13 residues. The CDR3, as DNA: TGTGCCAGTAGTCTCAGGGGGCTTCAGCCCCAGCATTTT. It specifies CASSLRGLQPQHF.

This clone was detected only a few times. CDR3 DNA sequence: TGTGCCAGCAGCGGCGGTGGGGGGGACAACCAGCAAGGCTACACCTTC. This sequence encodes CASSGGGGDNQQGYTF. V and J are TRBV9 and TRBJ1-2; tentatively, D is TRBD1 (6 bases). CDR3 length equals 16 residues. V shed 3 bases and J shed 8 bases, with 23 bases lying between them. CDR1 SGDLS and CDR2 YYNGEE come from the germline V gene.